This entry describes one T cell receptor (beta chain). Its target is not known. TCRdb's table, derived via immunoSEQ multiplex PCR, lists solely in-frame clones and lacks some. Here the sample spans some 80,000 clones, 90% to 95% being singletons. The sample comes from a study of T cell responses to AZD1222 COVID-19 vaccine. For the study at large: Pooling covered second doses at about 4 or about 12 weeks. Study conclusions and caveats: Among the donors, most were white British and more were female, and clonal diversity was possibly underestimated. Reports indicate that nearly half of spike-specific TCRs are directed at unmutated variant regions. Distributed over spike, vaccine-associated CD4 TCRs predominated at 160-218 and 743-854.

The CDR3 sequence is 16 residues long. V shed 2 bases and J shed 4 bases, with 15 bases lying between them. Per the germline V gene, CDR1 is MNHEY and CDR2 is SVGAGI. This chain uses TRBV6-5 with TRBJ1-3; TRBD1 might be the D (6 bases). Material: peripheral blood, obtained on day 0 of AZD1222 vaccination. The receptor was isolated from an adult in good health. CDR3 DNA: TGTGCCAGCAGTTACGATGGTAGGACAGTCGGAAACACCATATATTTT. Its protein product is CASSYDGRTVGNTIYF.